The T cell receptor (beta chain) under discussion was sequenced for a study of cytomegalovirus exposure and HLA in healthy donors. For the study at large: A subsequent analysis reported that the roughly 130 validation repertoires were produced on the same platform that had also been used for the 600 to 800 first-cohort repertoires. Overall study results and limits: Among TCR beta chains, those listed as cytomegalovirus-associated numbered under 200. Cytomegalovirus status was reportedly diagnosed by the classifier with high sensitivity and specificity.

On this clone: Antigen specificity is unknown.

The CDR3 is 16 residues long. With V trimmed by 3 bases and J by 1 base, 10 bases remained unmatched. Germline V lookup: CDR1 GTSNPN, CDR2 SVGIG (reference sequence). Profiling relied on immunoSEQ multiplex PCR, and the TCRdb table lists in-frame clones only, not all of them. Here the sample spans a few hundred thousand clones, approximately 86% being singletons. The sample consisted of PBMCs. This rearrangement joins TRBV30 to TRBJ2-7, with 9 bases matching TRBD2. The receptor's source is a young woman in good health and CMV-seronegative. The CDR3 region has the DNA TGTGCCTGGAGACCACTTCTAGCGGGATCTTCCTACGAGCAGTACTTC. It yields the protein CAWRPLLAGSSYEQYF.